Below are 3 T cell receptor beta chains sequenced from a single sample in a study of CD8 T cells in ankylosing spondylitis. In TCRdb, the 5' RACE reads were re-called with MiXCR into one record per CDR3 protein. The data hold 150,000 to 200,000 distinct CDR3 sequences, with about an eighth observed a single time. Sequenced material: blood, either unsorted or a sorted T cell fraction (not recorded which). The origin of the receptors is a female donor with ankylosing spondylitis or in good health (not recorded which).

This clonotype was seen a few times. The rearrangement links TRBV5-1 to TRBJ2-7; 9 nucleotides align to TRBD1. Germline trimming cut 3 bases from V and 6 bases from J; bases unmatched to any gene: 7. The CDR3 covers 14 residues. Per the germline V gene, CDR1 is SGHRS and CDR2 is YFSETQ. Here the CDR3 reads CASSWGQGKGEQYF. Written as DNA, the CDR3 is TGCGCCAGCAGCTGGGGACAGGGTAAAGGCGAGCAGTACTTC. Supplemented by reference TRBV5-1 and TRBJ2-7, the full variable domain reads KAGVTQTPRYLIKTRGQQVTLSCSPISGHRSVSWYQQTPGQGLQFLFEYFSETQRNKGNFPGRFSGRQFSNSRSEMNVSTLELGDSALYLCASSWGQGKGEQYFGPGTRLTVT.

This clonotype was seen many times. The gene calls are TRBV9 and TRBJ2-7, with D possibly TRBD2 on 5 matching bases. Trimming removed 1 base at V and 7 bases at J, with 12 bases between. The germline V gene has CDR1 SGDLS and CDR2 YYNGEE. The CDR3 has 13 residues. In nucleotides, the CDR3 is TGTGCCAGCAGCGTATCTCTGAGAGGGGAGCAGTACTTC. It encodes CASSVSLRGEQYF.

The chain carries TRBV2 and TRBJ2-1, with 7 bases that match TRBD2. V lost 4 bases, J lost 2 bases, and 5 bases stayed unmatched. Germline V gene data show CDR1 as SNHLY and CDR2 as FYNNEI. This CDR3 region has 15 residues. CDR3 nucleotide sequence: TGTGCCAGCAGTGTCGAAGCGGGACCCTACAATGAGCAGTTCTTC. Its protein is CASSVEAGPYNEQFF.